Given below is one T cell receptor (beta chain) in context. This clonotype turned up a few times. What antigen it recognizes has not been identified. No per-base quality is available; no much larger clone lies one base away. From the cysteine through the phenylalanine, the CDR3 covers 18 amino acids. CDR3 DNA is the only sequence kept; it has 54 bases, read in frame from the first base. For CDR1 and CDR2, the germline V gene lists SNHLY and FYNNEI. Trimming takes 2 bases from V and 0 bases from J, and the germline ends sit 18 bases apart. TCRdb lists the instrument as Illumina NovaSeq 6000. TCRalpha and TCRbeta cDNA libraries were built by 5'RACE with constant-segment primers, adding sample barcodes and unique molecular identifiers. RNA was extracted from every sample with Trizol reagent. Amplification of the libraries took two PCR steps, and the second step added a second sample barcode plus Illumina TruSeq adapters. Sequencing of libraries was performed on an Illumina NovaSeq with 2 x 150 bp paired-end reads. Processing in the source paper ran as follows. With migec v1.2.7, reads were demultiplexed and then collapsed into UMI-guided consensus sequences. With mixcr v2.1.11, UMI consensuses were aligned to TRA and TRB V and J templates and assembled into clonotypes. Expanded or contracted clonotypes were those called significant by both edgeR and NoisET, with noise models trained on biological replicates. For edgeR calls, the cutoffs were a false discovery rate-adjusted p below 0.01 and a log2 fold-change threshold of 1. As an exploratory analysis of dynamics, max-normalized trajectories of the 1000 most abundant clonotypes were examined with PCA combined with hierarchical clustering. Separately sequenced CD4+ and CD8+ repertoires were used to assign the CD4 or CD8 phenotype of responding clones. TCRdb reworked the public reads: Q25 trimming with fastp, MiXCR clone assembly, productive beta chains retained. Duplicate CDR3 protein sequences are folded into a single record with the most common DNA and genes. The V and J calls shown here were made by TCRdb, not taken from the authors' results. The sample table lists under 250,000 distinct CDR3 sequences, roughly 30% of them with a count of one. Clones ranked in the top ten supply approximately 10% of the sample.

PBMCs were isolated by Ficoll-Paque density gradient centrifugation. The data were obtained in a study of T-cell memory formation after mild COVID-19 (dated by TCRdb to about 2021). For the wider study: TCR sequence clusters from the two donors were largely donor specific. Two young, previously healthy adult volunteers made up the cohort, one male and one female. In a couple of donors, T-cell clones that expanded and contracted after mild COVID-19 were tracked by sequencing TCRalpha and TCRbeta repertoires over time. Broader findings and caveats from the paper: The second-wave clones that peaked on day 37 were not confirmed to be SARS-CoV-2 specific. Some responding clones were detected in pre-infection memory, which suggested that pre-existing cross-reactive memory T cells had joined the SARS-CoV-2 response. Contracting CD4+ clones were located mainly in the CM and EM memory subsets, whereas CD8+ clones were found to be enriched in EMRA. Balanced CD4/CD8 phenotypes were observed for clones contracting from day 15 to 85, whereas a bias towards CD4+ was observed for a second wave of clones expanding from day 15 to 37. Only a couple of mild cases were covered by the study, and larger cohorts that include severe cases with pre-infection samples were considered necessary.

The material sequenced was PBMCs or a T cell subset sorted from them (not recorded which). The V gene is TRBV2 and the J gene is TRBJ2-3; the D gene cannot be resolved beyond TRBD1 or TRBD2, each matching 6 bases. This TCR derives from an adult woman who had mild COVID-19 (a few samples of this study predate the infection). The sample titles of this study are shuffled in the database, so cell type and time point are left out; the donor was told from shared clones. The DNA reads TGTGCCAGCAGTGAAAGCAATGGAGGGGGGCCAAGCACAGATACGCAGTATTTT. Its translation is CASSESNGGGPSTDTQYF.